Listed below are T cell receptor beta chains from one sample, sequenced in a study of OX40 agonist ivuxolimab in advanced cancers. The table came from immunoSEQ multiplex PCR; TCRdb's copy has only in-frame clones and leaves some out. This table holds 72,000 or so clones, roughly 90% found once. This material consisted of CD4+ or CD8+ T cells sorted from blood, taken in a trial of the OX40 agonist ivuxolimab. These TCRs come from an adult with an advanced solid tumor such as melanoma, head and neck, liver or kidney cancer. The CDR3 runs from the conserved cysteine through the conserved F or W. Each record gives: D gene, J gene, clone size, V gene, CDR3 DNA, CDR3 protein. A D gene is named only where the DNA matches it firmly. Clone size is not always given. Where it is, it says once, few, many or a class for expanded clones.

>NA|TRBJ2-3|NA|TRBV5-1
TGCGCCAGCAGCGACGGGAGCACAGATACGCAGTATTTT
CASSDGSTDTQYF
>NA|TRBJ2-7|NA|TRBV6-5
TGTGCCAGCAGTTTCCGAGCAGGGGACGAGCAGTACTTC
CASSFRAGDEQYF
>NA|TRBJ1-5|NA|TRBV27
TGTGCCAGCAGTTCGCAAGATCAGCCCCAGCATTTT
CASSSQDQPQHF
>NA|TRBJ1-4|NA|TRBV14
TGTGCCAGCAGCCAGAGGGAAGCAGGACCGACTAATGAAAAACTGTTTTTT
CASSQREAGPTNEKLFF
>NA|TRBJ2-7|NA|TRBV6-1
TGTGCCAGCAGTTACAGGAACGAGCAGTACTTC
CASSYRNEQYF
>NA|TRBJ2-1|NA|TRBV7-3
TGTGCCAGCAGCCTAGCGCCCAACAATGAGCAGTTCTTC
CASSLAPNNEQFF
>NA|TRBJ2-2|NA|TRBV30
TGTGCCTGGAGTCTGAGGGGCCTTAACACCGGGGAGCTGTTTTTT
CAWSLRGLNTGELFF
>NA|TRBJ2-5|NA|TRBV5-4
TGTGCCAGCAGCTTGTGGCAGGGGCAAGAGACCCAGTACTTC
CASSLWQGQETQYF
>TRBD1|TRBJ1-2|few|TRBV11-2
TGTGCCAGCAGGCCCGGACAGGGGGCTGGCTACACCTTC
CASRPGQGAGYTF
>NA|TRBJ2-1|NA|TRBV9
TGTGCCAGCAGCGCCCGTACCTCCTATGGGGGCGGTGAGCAGTTCTTC
CASSARTSYGGGEQFF
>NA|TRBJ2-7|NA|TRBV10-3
TGTGCCATCAGTGGGACTTCCTACGAGCAGTACTTC
CAISGTSYEQYF
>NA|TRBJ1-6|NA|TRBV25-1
TGTGCCAGCAGTGCGACCGGAGGTGGTAATTCACCCCTCCACTTT
CASSATGGGNSPLHF
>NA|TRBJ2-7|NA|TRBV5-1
TGCGCCAGCAGCCTGGCTTGGGAGTACTCCTACGAGCAGTACTTC
CASSLAWEYSYEQYF
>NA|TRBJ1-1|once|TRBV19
TGTGCCAGTAGTATTCAGGGAATAAGGAACACTGAAGCTTTCTTT
CASSIQGIRNTEAFF
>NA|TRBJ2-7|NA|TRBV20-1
TGCAGTGCTGGCACTAGAGTTTCGCAGTACTTC
CSAGTRVSQYF
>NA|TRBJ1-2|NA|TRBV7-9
TGTGCCAGCAGCCCCCTCGGGATGGGTGGCTACACCTTC
CASSPLGMGGYTF
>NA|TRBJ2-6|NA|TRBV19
TGTGCCAGTAGAACGACAGACTCTGGGGCCAACGTCCTGACTTTC
CASRTTDSGANVLTF
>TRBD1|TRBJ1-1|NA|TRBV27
TGTGCCAGCAGTCCAATGGGACAGAACTTTGCTTTCTTT
CASSPMGQNFAFF
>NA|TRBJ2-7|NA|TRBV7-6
TGTGCCAGCAGCTATCTCACGGGGGAGCAGTACTTC
CASSYLTGEQYF
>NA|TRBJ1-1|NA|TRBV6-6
TGTGCCAGCAGCCTCGCCAGGGCCAACACTGAAGCTTTCTTT
CASSLARANTEAFF
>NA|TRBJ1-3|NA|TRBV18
TGTGCCAGCTCTCCGGATGGAAACACCATATATTTT
CASSPDGNTIYF
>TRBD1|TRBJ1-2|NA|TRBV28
TGTGCCAGCAGTTGGGACAGGGGAGCAAATGGCTACACCTTC
CASSWDRGANGYTF
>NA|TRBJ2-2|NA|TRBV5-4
TGTGCCAGCAGCTGGGATCAGAACACCGGGGAGCTGTTTTTT
CASSWDQNTGELFF
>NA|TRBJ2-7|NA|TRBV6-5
TGTGCCAGCAGGGACTCGGGCGAGCAGTACTTC
CASRDSGEQYF
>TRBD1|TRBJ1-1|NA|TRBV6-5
TGTGCCAGCAACAGGGACAGAGTGAACACTGAAGCTTTCTTT
CASNRDRVNTEAFF
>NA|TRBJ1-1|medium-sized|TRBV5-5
TGTGCCAGCAGCATAACATTGCAGGGCACTGAAGCTTTCTTT
CASSITLQGTEAFF
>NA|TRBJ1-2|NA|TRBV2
TGTGCCAGCAACGAAGACAGGATCTATGGCTACACCTTC
CASNEDRIYGYTF
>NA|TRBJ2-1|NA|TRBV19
TGTGCCAGCCGAAGGGGAGCAGGGTCCGTCCTGAGCTCCTACAATGAGCAGTTCTTC
CASRRGAGSVLSSYNEQFF
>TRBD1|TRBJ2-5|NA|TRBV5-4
TGTGCCAGCAGCTTGGGGGGACAGGGGGTCGAGACCCAGTACTTC
CASSLGGQGVETQYF
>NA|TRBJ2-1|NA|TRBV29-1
TGCAGCCCCCGCAGCTCCTACAATGAGCAGTTCTTC
CSPRSSYNEQFF
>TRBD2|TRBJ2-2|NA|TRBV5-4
TGTGCCAGCCGTACCGACGGGGGGGCGAACACCGGGGAGCTGTTTTTT
CASRTDGGANTGELFF
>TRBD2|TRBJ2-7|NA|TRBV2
TGTGCCAGCATGGTTCGTAGCGGGAGTTCCTACGAGCAGTACTTC
CASMVRSGSSYEQYF
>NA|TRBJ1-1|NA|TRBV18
TGTGCCAGCGCGGGACAATCGAACACTGAAGCTTTCTTT
CASAGQSNTEAFF
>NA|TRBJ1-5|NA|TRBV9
TGTGCCAGCAGCGCGACGACAGGAACCAATCAGCCCCAGCATTTT
CASSATTGTNQPQHF
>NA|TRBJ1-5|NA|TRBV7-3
TGTGCCAGCAGCCGACAGGTCGGTCAGCCCCAGCATTTT
CASSRQVGQPQHF
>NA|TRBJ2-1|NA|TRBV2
TGTGCCAGCAGTGTTGCACAGTACAATGAGCAGTTCTTC
CASSVAQYNEQFF
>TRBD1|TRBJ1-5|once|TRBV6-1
TGTGCCAGCAGAAACAGGGGAAGCAATCAGCCCCAGCATTTT
CASRNRGSNQPQHF
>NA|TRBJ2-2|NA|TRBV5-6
TGTGCCAGCAGCTTGCTGGGCACCGGGGAGCTGTTTTTT
CASSLLGTGELFF
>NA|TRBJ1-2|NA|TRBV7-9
TGTGCCAGCAGCTTCAGTGGGACGGCAAACTATGGCTACACCTTC
CASSFSGTANYGYTF
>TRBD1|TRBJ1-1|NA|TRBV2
TGTGCCAGCACCTTACAGGGGCAGGGGTACGCTTTCTTT
CASTLQGQGYAFF
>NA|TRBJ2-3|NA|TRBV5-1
TGCGCCAGCAGCCTCGCCAGCGGCCGCACAGATACGCAGTATTTT
CASSLASGRTDTQYF
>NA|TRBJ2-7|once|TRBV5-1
TGCGCCAGCACCCGGCAGGCAGAAACTAGGGGCGAGCAGTACTTC
CASTRQAETRGEQYF
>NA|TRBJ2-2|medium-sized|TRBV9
TGTGCCAGCAGCGTAGATGCCGGTGGCACCGGGGAGCTGTTTTTT
CASSVDAGGTGELFF
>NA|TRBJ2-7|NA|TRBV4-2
TGTGCCAGCAGCCAAGCTCTCGGGGAATACGAGCAGTACTTC
CASSQALGEYEQYF
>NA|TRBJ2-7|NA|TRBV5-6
TGTGCCAGCAGCTTGACAAGGACAGCCTACGGAGACGAGCAGTACTTC
CASSLTRTAYGDEQYF
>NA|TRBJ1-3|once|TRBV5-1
TGCGCCAGCAGCCCCCTTCCCTCCGCTATCTCTGGAAACACCATATATTTT
CASSPLPSAISGNTIYF
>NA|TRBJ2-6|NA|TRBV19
TGTGCCAGTAGTATAAAGGGTGGGGCCAACGTCCTGACTTTC
CASSIKGGANVLTF
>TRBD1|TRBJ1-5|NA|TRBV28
TGTGCCAGCAGTTTATTGGGACAGGGTCACAATCAGCCCCAGCATTTT
CASSLLGQGHNQPQHF